The sequence of this T cell receptor beta chain was determined in a study of identifying expanded T cells in peripheral blood. No infections or other immune events were documented during collection. The data were produced by immunoSEQ multiplex PCR, yet TCRdb's version contains in-frame clones alone and is incomplete. This sample has 75,000 to 95,000 clones, with about 85% found just once. V lost 0 bases and J lost 7, with 10 bases in between. The V gene's germline CDR1 is MNHEY and CDR2 SVGAGI. This CDR3 comprises 15 residues. This sequence originates from a person aged 18 to 75 in good health. The gene calls are TRBV6-5 and TRBJ1-6; no clear D gene. Specimen: blood. Here the CDR3 DNA reads TGTGCCAGCAGTTACTCGTTAAAGAGCAATTCACCCCTCCACTTT. Its protein product is CASSYSLKSNSPLHF.